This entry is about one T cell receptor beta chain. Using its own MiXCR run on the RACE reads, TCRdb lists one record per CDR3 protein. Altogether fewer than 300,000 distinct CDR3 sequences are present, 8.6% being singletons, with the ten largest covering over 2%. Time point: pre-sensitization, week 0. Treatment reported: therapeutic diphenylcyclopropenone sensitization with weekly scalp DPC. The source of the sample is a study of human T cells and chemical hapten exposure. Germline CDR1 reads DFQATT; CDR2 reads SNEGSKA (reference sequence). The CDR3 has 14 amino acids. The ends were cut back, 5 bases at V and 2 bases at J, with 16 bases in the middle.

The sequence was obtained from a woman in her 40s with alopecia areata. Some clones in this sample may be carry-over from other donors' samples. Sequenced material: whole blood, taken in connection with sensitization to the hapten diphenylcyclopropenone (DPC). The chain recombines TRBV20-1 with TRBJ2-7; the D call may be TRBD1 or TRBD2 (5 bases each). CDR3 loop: CSASSTGTTYEQYF. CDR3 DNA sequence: TGCAGTGCTTCCTCTACCGGGACCACCTACGAGCAGTACTTC.